This is a list of T cell receptor beta chains from one sample in a study of blood T cell repertoires in COVID-19. Repertoires were generated with immunoSEQ multiplex PCR, while TCRdb's copy carries only in-frame clones and drops some. The sample carries about 280,000 clones, roughly nine tenths recorded once. The sequencing input was peripheral blood. The receptors were sampled from a woman aged 40-49 years who had recovered from COVID-19. CDR3s include the opening cysteine and the closing phenylalanine or tryptophan. The order of the fields is D gene, V gene, J gene, clone size, CDR3 DNA, CDR3 protein. The D gene is left open where the match is weak. A row's size may be missing; if present it is once, few, many or a size class.

d_call: TRBD1; v_call: TRBV6-2/TRBV6-3; j_call: TRBJ1-3; clone_size: NA; cdr3_nt: TGTGCCAGCAGTTGGGACAGGGGTACGTTGGACACCATATATTTT; cdr3_aa: CASSWDRGTLDTIYF
d_call: TRBD2; v_call: TRBV10-1; j_call: TRBJ2-7; clone_size: NA; cdr3_nt: TGCGCCAGCAGACGCACTAGCGGCTCCTACGAGCAGTACTTC; cdr3_aa: CASRRTSGSYEQYF
d_call: TRBD1; v_call: TRBV29-1; j_call: TRBJ2-1; clone_size: NA; cdr3_nt: TGCAGCGTTGTTGAAAGGGGACAGCCGCCTTACAATGAGCAGTTCTTC; cdr3_aa: CSVVERGQPPYNEQFF
d_call: TRBD1; v_call: TRBV9; j_call: TRBJ2-5; clone_size: NA; cdr3_nt: TGTGCCAGCAGCCCCCGGGACAGGGCGGAGACCCAGTACTTC; cdr3_aa: CASSPRDRAETQYF
d_call: NA; v_call: TRBV18; j_call: TRBJ1-1; clone_size: NA; cdr3_nt: TGTGCCAGCTCAAGCGGCTGGGTGGGGACTGAAGCTTTCTTT; cdr3_aa: CASSSGWVGTEAFF
d_call: NA; v_call: TRBV2; j_call: TRBJ1-5; clone_size: NA; cdr3_nt: TGTGCCAGCAGTCAGGACACGCGTCAGCCCCAGCATTTT; cdr3_aa: CASSQDTRQPQHF
d_call: TRBD1; v_call: TRBV28; j_call: TRBJ2-7; clone_size: NA; cdr3_nt: TGTGCCAGCAGTTTATCCCCGGACAGGGCCTCCTACGAGCAGTACTTC; cdr3_aa: CASSLSPDRASYEQYF
d_call: TRBD1; v_call: TRBV24-1; j_call: TRBJ1-5; clone_size: NA; cdr3_nt: TGTGCCACCAGTGACCGGACAGGGGGTAGCAATCAGCCCCAGCATTTT; cdr3_aa: CATSDRTGGSNQPQHF
d_call: NA; v_call: TRBV29-1; j_call: TRBJ2-7; clone_size: NA; cdr3_nt: TGCAGCGTTGGGGTCAGGGATTCTAGGTACGAGCAGTACTTC; cdr3_aa: CSVGVRDSRYEQYF
d_call: NA; v_call: TRBV7-2; j_call: TRBJ2-3; clone_size: NA; cdr3_nt: TGTGCCAGCCAAGCGAGGGTGTTCCCAGATACGCAGTATTTT; cdr3_aa: CASQARVFPDTQYF
d_call: NA; v_call: TRBV3-1/TRBV3-2; j_call: TRBJ2-1; clone_size: NA; cdr3_nt: TGTGCCAGCAGCCATGGGGACACCCTTTACAATGAGCAGTTCTTC; cdr3_aa: CASSHGDTLYNEQFF
d_call: NA; v_call: TRBV19; j_call: TRBJ2-2; clone_size: NA; cdr3_nt: TGTGCCAGTAGTCGCCGACTGTTAACCACCGGGGAGCTGTTTTTT; cdr3_aa: CASSRRLLTTGELFF
d_call: TRBD1; v_call: TRBV10-3; j_call: TRBJ2-3; clone_size: once; cdr3_nt: TGTGCCATCAGGGAATCTTCCGGGACAGCACTCAGCACAGATACGCAGTATTTT; cdr3_aa: CAIRESSGTALSTDTQYF
d_call: NA; v_call: TRBV6-5; j_call: TRBJ2-3; clone_size: NA; cdr3_nt: TGTGCCAGCAGACTTAGCACAGATACGCAGTATTTT; cdr3_aa: CASRLSTDTQYF
d_call: NA; v_call: TRBV29-1; j_call: TRBJ2-7; clone_size: NA; cdr3_nt: TGCAGCGTTGAGGGTAGCGACCCCTACGAGCAGTACTTC; cdr3_aa: CSVEGSDPYEQYF
d_call: TRBD1; v_call: TRBV5-6; j_call: TRBJ2-7; clone_size: NA; cdr3_nt: TGTGCCAGCAGCTCCACGCTACAGGGGGGCTCCTACGAGCAGTACTTC; cdr3_aa: CASSSTLQGGSYEQYF
d_call: NA; v_call: TRBV19; j_call: TRBJ1-1; clone_size: NA; cdr3_nt: TGTGCCAGTAGTATAAGGCGGGAGAACACTGAAGCTTTCTTT; cdr3_aa: CASSIRRENTEAFF
d_call: NA; v_call: TRBV7-9; j_call: TRBJ2-3; clone_size: NA; cdr3_nt: TGTGCCAGCAGCTTAGTCCCCAGGGTTAGCACAGATACGCAGTATTTT; cdr3_aa: CASSLVPRVSTDTQYF
d_call: NA; v_call: TRBV9; j_call: TRBJ2-5; clone_size: NA; cdr3_nt: TGTGCCAGCAGCGGCGTGGAGAAGACCCAGTACTTC; cdr3_aa: CASSGVEKTQYF
d_call: TRBD1; v_call: TRBV2; j_call: TRBJ1-1; clone_size: NA; cdr3_nt: TGTGCCAGCAGTGGAGGGACAGTGAACACTGAAGCTTTCTTT; cdr3_aa: CASSGGTVNTEAFF
d_call: NA; v_call: TRBV5-5; j_call: TRBJ2-1; clone_size: NA; cdr3_nt: TGTGCCAGCAGCCAACCGATTTTTGGGCCGGGGTACTACAATGAGCAGTTCTTC; cdr3_aa: CASSQPIFGPGYYNEQFF
d_call: TRBD1; v_call: TRBV12-3/TRBV12-4; j_call: TRBJ1-2; clone_size: NA; cdr3_nt: TGTGCCACTCTGACCCAGGGGGGCTATGGCTACACCTTC; cdr3_aa: CATLTQGGYGYTF
d_call: TRBD1; v_call: TRBV19; j_call: TRBJ1-2; clone_size: NA; cdr3_nt: TGTGCCAGTAGGGACGGACAGGGGTCCTTCTATGGCTACACCTTC; cdr3_aa: CASRDGQGSFYGYTF
d_call: TRBD2; v_call: TRBV12-3/TRBV12-4; j_call: TRBJ2-7; clone_size: NA; cdr3_nt: TGTGCCAGCAGGGGGGAGGGCTACGAGCAGTACTTC; cdr3_aa: CASRGEGYEQYF
d_call: TRBD1; v_call: TRBV30; j_call: TRBJ1-4; clone_size: NA; cdr3_nt: TGTGCCTGGGGGACAGGGGATGAAAAACTGTTTTTT; cdr3_aa: CAWGTGDEKLFF
d_call: NA; v_call: TRBV13; j_call: TRBJ2-7; clone_size: NA; cdr3_nt: TGTGCCAGCATTACCAAGGTAGGGGGGGCTGTCTACGAGCAGTACTTC; cdr3_aa: CASITKVGGAVYEQYF
d_call: NA; v_call: TRBV4-2; j_call: TRBJ1-1; clone_size: NA; cdr3_nt: TGTGCCAGCAGCCAAGTCCCTTTGAACACTGAAGCTTTCTTT; cdr3_aa: CASSQVPLNTEAFF
d_call: NA; v_call: TRBV28; j_call: TRBJ2-3; clone_size: NA; cdr3_nt: TGTGCCGCAGTAGCGACTAGCACAGATACGCAGTATTTT; cdr3_aa: CAAVATSTDTQYF
d_call: NA; v_call: TRBV3-1/TRBV3-2; j_call: TRBJ2-2; clone_size: NA; cdr3_nt: TGTGCCAGCACTTATTCAGGGGGGACCGGGGAGCTGTTTTTT; cdr3_aa: CASTYSGGTGELFF
d_call: TRBD2; v_call: TRBV6-4; j_call: TRBJ2-1; clone_size: NA; cdr3_nt: TGTGCCAGCAGTGACTCGACTAGCGGGAGCCATGAGCAGTTCTTC; cdr3_aa: CASSDSTSGSHEQFF
d_call: TRBD2; v_call: TRBV3-1/TRBV3-2; j_call: TRBJ2-5; clone_size: once; cdr3_nt: TGTGCCAGCAGCCAGGGAGGAGCGGGAGGGCGGGAGACCCAGTACTTC; cdr3_aa: CASSQGGAGGRETQYF
d_call: NA; v_call: TRBV11-2; j_call: TRBJ2-4; clone_size: NA; cdr3_nt: TGTGCCAGCAGCGCCACGCAGGAGGGGAACATTCAGTACTTC; cdr3_aa: CASSATQEGNIQYF
d_call: TRBD1; v_call: TRBV5-1; j_call: TRBJ2-1; clone_size: NA; cdr3_nt: TGCGCCAGCAGCCTGGGACAGGTGGGAATCCATGAGCAGTTCTTC; cdr3_aa: CASSLGQVGIHEQFF
d_call: NA; v_call: TRBV6-2/TRBV6-3; j_call: TRBJ2-2; clone_size: NA; cdr3_nt: TGTGCCAGCAGTCGGAACACCGGGGAGCTGTTTTTT; cdr3_aa: CASSRNTGELFF
d_call: TRBD2; v_call: TRBV2; j_call: TRBJ2-1; clone_size: NA; cdr3_nt: TGTGCCAGCAGTGAATTGACTAGCGGGAGGTATGAGCAGTTCTTC; cdr3_aa: CASSELTSGRYEQFF
d_call: TRBD2; v_call: TRBV6-5; j_call: TRBJ2-7; clone_size: NA; cdr3_nt: TGTGCCAGCAGTTACACGGGAGGGGCTCGCCACGAGCAGTACTTC; cdr3_aa: CASSYTGGARHEQYF
d_call: NA; v_call: TRBV7-9; j_call: TRBJ2-7; clone_size: NA; cdr3_nt: TGTGCCAGCAGCCCAGCGCGTACGTACGAGCAGTACTTC; cdr3_aa: CASSPARTYEQYF
d_call: TRBD2; v_call: TRBV2; j_call: TRBJ2-3; clone_size: once; cdr3_nt: TGTGCCAGCTTTGGGGACTATCCTTCAGATACGCAGTATTTT; cdr3_aa: CASFGDYPSDTQYF
d_call: NA; v_call: TRBV5-1; j_call: TRBJ1-2; clone_size: NA; cdr3_nt: TGCGCCAGCAGCTTGGAAGGGGTTGGTGGCTACACCTTC; cdr3_aa: CASSLEGVGGYTF
d_call: NA; v_call: TRBV6-6; j_call: TRBJ1-5; clone_size: NA; cdr3_nt: TGTGCCAGCAGTTTTCCGGGGTCCGAGGGACAGCCCCAGCATTTT; cdr3_aa: CASSFPGSEGQPQHF
d_call: TRBD2; v_call: TRBV27; j_call: TRBJ2-3; clone_size: NA; cdr3_nt: TGTGCCAGCAGCTCTGCGCGGGAGGTAGATACGCAGTATTTT; cdr3_aa: CASSSAREVDTQYF
d_call: NA; v_call: TRBV19; j_call: TRBJ2-7; clone_size: NA; cdr3_nt: TGTGCCAGTAGTATAGGACTCCACGAGCAGTACTTC; cdr3_aa: CASSIGLHEQYF
d_call: NA; v_call: TRBV27; j_call: TRBJ2-7; clone_size: NA; cdr3_nt: TGTGCCAGCAGTAGACCAGGGTCCTCCTACGAGCAGTACTTC; cdr3_aa: CASSRPGSSYEQYF
d_call: TRBD2; v_call: TRBV6-1; j_call: TRBJ2-5; clone_size: NA; cdr3_nt: TGTGCCAGCAGTGAATTTCTAGCGGGAGAAGGAGAGACCCAGTACTTC; cdr3_aa: CASSEFLAGEGETQYF
d_call: TRBD1; v_call: TRBV27; j_call: TRBJ1-4; clone_size: NA; cdr3_nt: TGTGCCAGCAGTCCTTGGGGGACAGGGAATGAAAAACTGTTTTTT; cdr3_aa: CASSPWGTGNEKLFF
d_call: TRBD1; v_call: TRBV28; j_call: TRBJ2-2; clone_size: NA; cdr3_nt: TGTGCCAGCAGTTTGAGCATTAGGACAGGGGCGAACACCGGGGAGCTGTTTTTT; cdr3_aa: CASSLSIRTGANTGELFF
d_call: NA; v_call: TRBV30; j_call: TRBJ2-5; clone_size: NA; cdr3_nt: TGTGCCTGGGGAAACTTCCAAGAGACCCAGTACTTC; cdr3_aa: CAWGNFQETQYF
d_call: TRBD1; v_call: TRBV19; j_call: TRBJ2-1; clone_size: NA; cdr3_nt: TGTGCCAGTAGTACAACAGGGGAGTGGAATGAGCAGTTCTTC; cdr3_aa: CASSTTGEWNEQFF
d_call: NA; v_call: TRBV7-2; j_call: TRBJ1-6; clone_size: NA; cdr3_nt: TGTGCCAGCAGCTTAGGACCCCCAGGGGTATACAATAATTCACCCCTCCACTTT; cdr3_aa: CASSLGPPGVYNNSPLHF
d_call: NA; v_call: TRBV27; j_call: TRBJ2-2; clone_size: NA; cdr3_nt: TGTGCCAGCAGCCAGGATACGAACACCGGGGAGCTGTTTTTT; cdr3_aa: CASSQDTNTGELFF
d_call: TRBD1; v_call: TRBV12-3/TRBV12-4; j_call: TRBJ1-2; clone_size: NA; cdr3_nt: TGTGCCAGCAGTTTAGCGACAGGGAAAGGCTACACCTTC; cdr3_aa: CASSLATGKGYTF
d_call: NA; v_call: TRBV9; j_call: TRBJ2-1; clone_size: NA; cdr3_nt: TGTGCCAGCAGCGTTGAGGAGGGATTTTACAATGAGCAGTTCTTC; cdr3_aa: CASSVEEGFYNEQFF
d_call: TRBD1; v_call: TRBV27; j_call: TRBJ1-6; clone_size: once; cdr3_nt: TGTGCCAGCAGTTTATTTGGACAGGAGAATTCACCCCTCCACTTT; cdr3_aa: CASSLFGQENSPLHF
d_call: NA; v_call: TRBV28; j_call: TRBJ2-1; clone_size: NA; cdr3_nt: TGTGCCAGCAGTTTAGGTGAGAGGGTCTACAATGAGCAGTTCTTC; cdr3_aa: CASSLGERVYNEQFF